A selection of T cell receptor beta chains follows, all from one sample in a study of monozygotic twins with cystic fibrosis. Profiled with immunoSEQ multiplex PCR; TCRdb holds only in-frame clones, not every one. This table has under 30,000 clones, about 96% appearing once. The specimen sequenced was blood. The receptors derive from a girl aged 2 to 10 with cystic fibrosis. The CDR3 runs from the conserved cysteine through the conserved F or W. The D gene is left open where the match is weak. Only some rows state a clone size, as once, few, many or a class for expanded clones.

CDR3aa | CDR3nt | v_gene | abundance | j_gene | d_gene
CASSQGLADGYGYTF | TGCGCCAGCAGCCAAGGACTTGCTGACGGGTATGGCTACACCTTC | TRBV4-3 | . | TRBJ1-2 | .
CASSAEVRGELFF | TGTGCCAGCAGCGCGGAAGTTCGGGGGGAGCTGTTTTTT | TRBV11-2 | . | TRBJ2-2 | .
CAINLAGIGETQYF | TGTGCCATCAATTTAGCGGGAATCGGAGAGACCCAGTACTTC | TRBV10-3 | . | TRBJ2-5 | TRBD2
CASSTRTGRYTEAFF | TGTGCCAGCAGCACACGGACAGGGAGGTACACTGAAGCTTTCTTT | TRBV9 | . | TRBJ1-1 | TRBD1
CASSQTGTGVDEQYF | TGCGCCAGCAGCCAAACCGGGACAGGGGTGGACGAGCAGTACTTC | TRBV4-1 | . | TRBJ2-7 | TRBD1
CASSSTSGRAAYNEQFF | TGTGCCAGCAGCAGTACTAGCGGGAGGGCGGCCTACAATGAGCAGTTCTTC | TRBV5-6 | once | TRBJ2-1 | TRBD2
CASSIGATPGTQYF | TGTGCCAGTAGTATAGGGGCTACTCCGGGTACGCAGTATTTT | TRBV19 | . | TRBJ2-3 | .
CASVLDSSNQPQHF | TGTGCCAGCGTCCTGGACAGCAGCAATCAGCCCCAGCATTTT | TRBV6-6 | . | TRBJ1-5 | .
CASSHRDTDTQYF | TGCGCCAGCAGCCACCGCGACACAGATACGCAGTATTTT | TRBV5-1 | . | TRBJ2-3 | .
CAISYRVNQPQHF | TGTGCCATCAGCTACAGGGTAAATCAGCCCCAGCATTTT | TRBV10-3 | . | TRBJ1-5 | .
CASSLGLASYNEQFF | TGTGCCAGCAGCTTGGGACTAGCGAGTTACAATGAGCAGTTCTTC | TRBV5-5 | . | TRBJ2-1 | TRBD2
CASSEGLDYNEQFF | TGTGCCAGCAGTGAAGGACTGGATTACAATGAGCAGTTCTTC | TRBV2 | . | TRBJ2-1 | .
CASSYYRLASTDTQYF | TGTGCCAGCAGTTACTATCGACTAGCGAGCACAGATACGCAGTATTTT | TRBV6-5 | . | TRBJ2-3 | TRBD2
CASSLGLAVGTQYF | TGTGCCAGCAGCCTGGGACTAGCGGTTGGTACGCAGTATTTT | TRBV7-2 | . | TRBJ2-3 | TRBD2
CASSSSGRGADTQYF | TGTGCCAGCAGCTCTAGCGGGAGGGGAGCAGATACGCAGTATTTT | TRBV9 | . | TRBJ2-3 | TRBD2
CASLQGEQETQYF | TGTGCCAGCCTACAGGGGGAGCAAGAGACCCAGTACTTC | TRBV6-1 | . | TRBJ2-5 | TRBD1